The clone carrying this TCR beta chain was seen ten or more times. The target antigen is unknown. RNA transcripts were the template for amplifying TCR beta CDR3 regions. A first-round RT-PCR of the TCR CDR3 used the HTBI primer set. TCRdb used MiXCR to reprocess the multiplex PCR reads, holding one entry per CDR3 protein. The table lists about 400,000 distinct CDR3 sequences, roughly 13% of them singletons, with 4% to 6.5% in the top ten. The data are from a study of T cells in Graves' hyperthyroidism and ophthalmopathy. Study-wide findings and caveats: It was a median approximately 6.9 months before onset that the model predicted ophthalmopathy.

This TCR derives from a woman between 18 and 29 years old with Graves' hyperthyroidism. Sequences were obtained from blood.

The CDR3, as DNA: TGTGCCAGCAGTATGGGACAGGACGGTATATGGGAGCAGTACTTC. This codes for CASSMGQDGIWEQYF. The chain recombines TRBV6-1 with TRBJ2-7, with 8 bases lining up with TRBD1. The V gene's germline CDR1 is MNHNS and CDR2 SASEGT. The CDR3 is 15 residues long. The V segment lost 5 bases and the J segment 7 bases; nucleotides outside the gene matches: 13.